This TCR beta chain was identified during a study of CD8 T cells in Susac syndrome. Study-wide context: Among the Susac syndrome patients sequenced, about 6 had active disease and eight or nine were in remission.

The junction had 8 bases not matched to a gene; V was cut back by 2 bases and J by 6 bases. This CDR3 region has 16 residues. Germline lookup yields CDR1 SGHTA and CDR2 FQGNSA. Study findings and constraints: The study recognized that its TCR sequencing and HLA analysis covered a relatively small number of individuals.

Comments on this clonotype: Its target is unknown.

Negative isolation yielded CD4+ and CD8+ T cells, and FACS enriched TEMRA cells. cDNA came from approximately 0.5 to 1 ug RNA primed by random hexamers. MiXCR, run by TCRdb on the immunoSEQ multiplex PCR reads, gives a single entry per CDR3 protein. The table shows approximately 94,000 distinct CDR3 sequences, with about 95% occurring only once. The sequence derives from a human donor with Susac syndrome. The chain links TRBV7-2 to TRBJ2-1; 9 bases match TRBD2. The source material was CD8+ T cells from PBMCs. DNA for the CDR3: TGTGCCAGCAGCTTAACGGTAGCGGGAGCTCTCAATGAGCAGTTCTTC. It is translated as CASSLTVAGALNEQFF. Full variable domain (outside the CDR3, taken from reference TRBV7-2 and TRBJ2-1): GAGVSQSPSNKVTEKGKDVELRCDPISGHTALYWYRQSLGQGLEFLIYFQGNSAPDKSGLPSDRFSAERTGGSVSTLTIQRTQQEDSAVYLCASSLTVAGALNEQFFGPGTRLTVL.